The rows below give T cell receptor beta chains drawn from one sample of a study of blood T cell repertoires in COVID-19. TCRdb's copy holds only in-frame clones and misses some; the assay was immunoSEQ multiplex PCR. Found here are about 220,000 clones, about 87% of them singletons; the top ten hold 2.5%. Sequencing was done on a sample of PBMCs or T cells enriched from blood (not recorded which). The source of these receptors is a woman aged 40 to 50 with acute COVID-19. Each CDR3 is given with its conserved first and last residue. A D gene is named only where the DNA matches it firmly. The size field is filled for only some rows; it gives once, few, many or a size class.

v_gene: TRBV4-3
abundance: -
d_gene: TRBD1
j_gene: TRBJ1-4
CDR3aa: CASSPEPGTGYEKLFF
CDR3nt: TGCGCCAGCAGCCCCGAGCCCGGGACAGGGTATGAAAAACTGTTTTTT

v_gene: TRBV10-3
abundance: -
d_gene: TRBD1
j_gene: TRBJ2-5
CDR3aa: CAIRDRGQGETQYF
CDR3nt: TGTGCCATCAGGGACAGGGGGCAGGGAGAGACCCAGTACTTC

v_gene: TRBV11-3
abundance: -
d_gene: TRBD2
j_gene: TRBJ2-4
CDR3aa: CASSLDPLRGNIQYF
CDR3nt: TGTGCCAGCAGCTTAGACCCCTTGCGGGGGAACATTCAGTACTTC

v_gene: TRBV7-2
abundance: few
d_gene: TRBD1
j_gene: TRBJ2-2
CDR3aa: CASSVTGGSAGELFF
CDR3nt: TGTGCCAGCAGCGTCACAGGGGGCAGTGCCGGGGAGCTGTTTTTT

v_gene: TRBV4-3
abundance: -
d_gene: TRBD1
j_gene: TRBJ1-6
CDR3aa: CASSQAGGRSPLHF
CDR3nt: TGCGCCAGCAGCCAAGCAGGGGGAAGGTCACCCCTCCACTTT

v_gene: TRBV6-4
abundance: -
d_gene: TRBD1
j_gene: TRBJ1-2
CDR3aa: CASSDGGTGGGYTF
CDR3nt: TGTGCCAGCAGTGACGGCGGGACAGGGGGAGGCTACACCTTC

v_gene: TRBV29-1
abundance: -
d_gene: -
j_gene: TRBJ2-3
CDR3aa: CSVRPTDTQYF
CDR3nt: TGCAGCGTCCGTCCCACAGATACGCAGTATTTT

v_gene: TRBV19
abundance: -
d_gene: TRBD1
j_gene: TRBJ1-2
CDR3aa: CASSIIVTTTGRNYGYTF
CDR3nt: TGTGCCAGTAGTATTATCGTAACGACGACAGGGAGAAACTATGGCTACACCTTC

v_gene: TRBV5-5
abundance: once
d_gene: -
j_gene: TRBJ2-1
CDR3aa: CASSSPGSYNEQFF
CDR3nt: TGTGCCAGCAGCTCACCGGGATCCTACAATGAGCAGTTCTTC

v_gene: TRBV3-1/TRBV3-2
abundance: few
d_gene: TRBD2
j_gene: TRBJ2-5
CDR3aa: CASSQELASWETQYF
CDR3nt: TGTGCCAGCAGCCAAGAACTAGCGAGTTGGGAGACCCAGTACTTC

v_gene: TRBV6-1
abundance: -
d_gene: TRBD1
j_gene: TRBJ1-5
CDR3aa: CASSEADRIPPRGNQPQHF
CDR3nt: TGTGCCAGCAGTGAAGCCGACAGAATACCCCCCAGGGGGAATCAGCCCCAGCATTTT

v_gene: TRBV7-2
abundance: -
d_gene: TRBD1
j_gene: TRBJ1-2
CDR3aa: CASSLAGQESGGYTF
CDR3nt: TGTGCCAGCAGCTTGGCGGGACAGGAGTCCGGCGGCTACACCTTC

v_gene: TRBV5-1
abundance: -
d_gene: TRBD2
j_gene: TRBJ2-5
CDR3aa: CASSSGLAGGQETQYF
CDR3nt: TGCGCCAGCAGCTCTGGACTAGCGGGGGGACAAGAGACCCAGTACTTC

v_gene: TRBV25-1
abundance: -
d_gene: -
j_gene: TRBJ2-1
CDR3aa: CASSEGALGYNEQFF
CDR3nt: TGTGCCAGCAGTGAAGGGGCCCTAGGGTACAATGAGCAGTTCTTC

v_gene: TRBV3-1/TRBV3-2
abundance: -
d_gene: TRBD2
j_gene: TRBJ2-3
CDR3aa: CASSPLAAGGFPDTQYF
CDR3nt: TGTGCCAGCAGCCCCCTGGCAGCGGGGGGTTTTCCAGATACGCAGTATTTT

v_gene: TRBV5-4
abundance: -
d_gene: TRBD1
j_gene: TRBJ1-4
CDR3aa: CASSQGATNEKLFF
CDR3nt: TGTGCCAGCAGCCAGGGGGCAACTAATGAAAAACTGTTTTTT

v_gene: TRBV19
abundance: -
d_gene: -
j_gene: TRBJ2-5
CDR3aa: CASSRWDLGETQYF
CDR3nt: TGTGCCAGTAGTCGTTGGGACTTGGGGGAGACCCAGTACTTC

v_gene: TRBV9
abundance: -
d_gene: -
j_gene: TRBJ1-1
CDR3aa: CASSGSGTPNTEAFF
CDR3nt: TGTGCCAGCAGCGGATCCGGGACACCGAACACTGAAGCTTTCTTT